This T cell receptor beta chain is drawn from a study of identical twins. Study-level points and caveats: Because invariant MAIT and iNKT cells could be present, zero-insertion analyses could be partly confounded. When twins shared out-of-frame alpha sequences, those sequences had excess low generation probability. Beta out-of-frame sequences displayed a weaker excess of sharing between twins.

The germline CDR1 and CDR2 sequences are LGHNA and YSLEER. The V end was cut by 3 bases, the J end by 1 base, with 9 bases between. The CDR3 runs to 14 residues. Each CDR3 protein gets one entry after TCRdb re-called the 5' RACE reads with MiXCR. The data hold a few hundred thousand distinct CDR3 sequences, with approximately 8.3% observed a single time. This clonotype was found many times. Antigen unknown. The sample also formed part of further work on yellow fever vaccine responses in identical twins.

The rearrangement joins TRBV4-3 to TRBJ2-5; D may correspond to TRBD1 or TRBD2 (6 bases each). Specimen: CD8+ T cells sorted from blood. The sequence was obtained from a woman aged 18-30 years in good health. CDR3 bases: TGCGCCAGCAGCCACCGGGGGCCCCAAGAGACCCAGTACTTC. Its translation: CASSHRGPQETQYF.